This T cell receptor beta chain comes out of a study of T cell repertoires in aging, cancer and after chemotherapy. Study overall: Donors were grouped into six age bands spanning 30 or younger through 70 or older. Study results and limitations: Loss of evenness, beyond lost richness, contributed to age-related TCR diversity decline in cancer patients. Median generation probability rose over the chemotherapy interval in each cancer cohort, suggesting rebound thymic output.

On this clonotype: The antigen is not known.

Amplification of TCR beta used genomic DNA extracted from peripheral blood. Multiplex touch-down PCR with TRB-A/B primers amplified rearranged V-D-J TRB sequences. TCRdb called the multiplex PCR reads again in MiXCR, with one record for every CDR3 protein. Of approximately 4,900 distinct CDR3 sequences in the sample, under 50% were seen once. The sequence derives from a human donor in good health. What was sequenced was blood.

CDR3 coding DNA: TGCGCCAGCAGTGAAGTAGCGGGGAGCACAGATACGCAGTATTTT. Its translation is CASSEVAGSTDTQYF. V gene TRBV10-1 combines with J gene TRBJ2-3, with 8 bases identical to TRBD2. The CDR3 is 15 amino acids. Per the germline V gene, CDR1 is WNHNN and CDR2 is SYGVQD (reference sequence). Trimming cost V 3 bases and J 0 bases; bases outside gene matches: 2.